The rows below give T cell receptor beta chains drawn from one sample of a study of cytomegalovirus exposure and HLA in healthy donors. Here immunoSEQ multiplex PCR was the method, and the copy in TCRdb shows in-frame clones only, minus some. The sample contains 160,000 or so clones, around 80% of which appear only once. Sequencing input: PBMCs. The receptor source for this set is a man in his forties or fifties in good health and CMV-seronegative. CDR3s include the opening cysteine and the closing phenylalanine or tryptophan. D genes are given only for firm matches. The listing skips clone size in some rows; elsewhere it reads once, few, many or a size class.

CDR3 DNA: TGTGCCATCAGTGTGGGACAGGGCGCTAACTATGGCTACACCTTC
CDR3 protein: CAISVGQGANYGYTF
D gene: TRBD1
V gene: TRBV10-3
clone size: .
J gene: TRBJ1-2

CDR3 DNA: TGTGCCAGTAGTATGGTGGACAGGGGTGCTGAAGCTTTCTTT
CDR3 protein: CASSMVDRGAEAFF
D gene: TRBD1
V gene: TRBV19
clone size: .
J gene: TRBJ1-1

CDR3 DNA: TGTGCCAGCAGCTTGGGGCCTGGAAACACCATATATTTT
CDR3 protein: CASSLGPGNTIYF
D gene: .
V gene: TRBV7-7
clone size: .
J gene: TRBJ1-3

CDR3 DNA: TGCAGCGTTCGGAAGTCAGGGCTTGAAGCTTTCTTT
CDR3 protein: CSVRKSGLEAFF
D gene: .
V gene: TRBV29-1
clone size: .
J gene: TRBJ1-1

CDR3 DNA: TGCAGCGTTGGAACCCAGGCTGGCTACACCTTC
CDR3 protein: CSVGTQAGYTF
D gene: .
V gene: TRBV29-1
clone size: .
J gene: TRBJ1-2

CDR3 DNA: TGCCTAGCGGGGGGGCTAAGGAATACGCAGTATTTT
CDR3 protein: CLAGGLRNTQYF
D gene: TRBD2
V gene: TRBV5-5
clone size: .
J gene: TRBJ2-3

CDR3 DNA: TGTGCCAGCAGCCCCGGACGGGGTAGGCCCCAGCATTTT
CDR3 protein: CASSPGRGRPQHF
D gene: .
V gene: TRBV6-5
clone size: .
J gene: TRBJ1-5

CDR3 DNA: TGTGCCAGCAGCGTAGCCAGTATGAACACCGGGGAGCTGTTTTTT
CDR3 protein: CASSVASMNTGELFF
D gene: .
V gene: TRBV9
clone size: .
J gene: TRBJ2-2

CDR3 DNA: TGCGCCAGCAGCCAAGTCACAGGGGGCTTCTACGAGCAGTACTTC
CDR3 protein: CASSQVTGGFYEQYF
D gene: TRBD1
V gene: TRBV4-1
clone size: .
J gene: TRBJ2-7

CDR3 DNA: TGTGCCAGCAGCCCCACTGACGGGACCTACGAGCAGTACTTC
CDR3 protein: CASSPTDGTYEQYF
D gene: .
V gene: TRBV7-9
clone size: .
J gene: TRBJ2-7

CDR3 DNA: TGTGCCAGCAGCTTGGACGGGACAGGCAGTGAAAAACTGTTTTTT
CDR3 protein: CASSLDGTGSEKLFF
D gene: TRBD1
V gene: TRBV5-6
clone size: .
J gene: TRBJ1-4

CDR3 DNA: TGTGCCAGCAGGGGGCTAATTTCCCTCGCAGATACGCAGTATTTT
CDR3 protein: CASRGLISLADTQYF
D gene: .
V gene: TRBV27
clone size: .
J gene: TRBJ2-3

CDR3 DNA: TGTGCCATCAGTGGAAAGGGACTGACGGACGAGCAGTACTTC
CDR3 protein: CAISGKGLTDEQYF
D gene: .
V gene: TRBV10-3
clone size: .
J gene: TRBJ2-7

CDR3 DNA: TGTGCCAGCAGCTTCCGACAGGGGGCGGGAGGCAATCAGCCCCAGCATTTT
CDR3 protein: CASSFRQGAGGNQPQHF
D gene: TRBD1
V gene: TRBV5-8
clone size: .
J gene: TRBJ1-5

CDR3 DNA: TGCGCCAGCAGTGAGTCCTGGGGGGGGGTTGGCGAGCAGTACTTC
CDR3 protein: CASSESWGGVGEQYF
D gene: TRBD2
V gene: TRBV10-1
clone size: .
J gene: TRBJ2-7

CDR3 DNA: TGCGCCAGCAGCTTCAGGGGCGCAGATGAAAAACTGTTTTTT
CDR3 protein: CASSFRGADEKLFF
D gene: .
V gene: TRBV5-1
clone size: .
J gene: TRBJ1-4

CDR3 DNA: TGTGCCAGTAGTCAAGGACAGGGATTAGTTCAGCCCCAGCATTTT
CDR3 protein: CASSQGQGLVQPQHF
D gene: TRBD1
V gene: TRBV19
clone size: .
J gene: TRBJ1-5

CDR3 DNA: TGTGCCAGCAGCCCCGACTACAACACCGGGGAGCTGTTTTTT
CDR3 protein: CASSPDYNTGELFF
D gene: .
V gene: TRBV5-6
clone size: .
J gene: TRBJ2-2

CDR3 DNA: TGCGCCAGCAGCTTGGCCAGGACAGGGGGCGAGCAGTACTTC
CDR3 protein: CASSLARTGGEQYF
D gene: TRBD1
V gene: TRBV5-1
clone size: .
J gene: TRBJ2-7

CDR3 DNA: TGTGCCAGCAGTTTGGGACAGGGGATGAACTATGGCTACACCTTC
CDR3 protein: CASSLGQGMNYGYTF
D gene: TRBD1
V gene: TRBV7-6
clone size: .
J gene: TRBJ1-2

CDR3 DNA: TGTGCCAGCAGTTACTCGAGGGACGAGCAGTACTTC
CDR3 protein: CASSYSRDEQYF
D gene: .
V gene: TRBV6-6
clone size: .
J gene: TRBJ2-7

CDR3 DNA: TGCAGTGCTAGTCGAGTGACTGAAGCTTTCTTT
CDR3 protein: CSASRVTEAFF
D gene: .
V gene: TRBV20-1
clone size: .
J gene: TRBJ1-1

CDR3 DNA: TGTGCCAGCAGCCCCCGGCGGGGGGGGCGCGGTAATTCACCCCTCCACTTT
CDR3 protein: CASSPRRGGRGNSPLHF
D gene: .
V gene: TRBV7-2
clone size: once
J gene: TRBJ1-6

CDR3 DNA: TGCGCCAGCAGCCTTATGACAGGGGGATCCTATGGCTACACCTTC
CDR3 protein: CASSLMTGGSYGYTF
D gene: TRBD1
V gene: TRBV5-1
clone size: .
J gene: TRBJ1-2

CDR3 DNA: TGCAGTGCGCGTCATCGGTTTGGCTACACCTTC
CDR3 protein: CSARHRFGYTF
D gene: .
V gene: TRBV20-1
clone size: .
J gene: TRBJ1-2

CDR3 DNA: TGTGCCAGCAGAGATAGGGGCGGGGTGAAAACTGAAGCTTTCTTT
CDR3 protein: CASRDRGGVKTEAFF
D gene: .
V gene: TRBV28
clone size: .
J gene: TRBJ1-1

CDR3 DNA: TGTGCTAGGAGGCCCCTCGCCCAGGGACAGGAGAATGAAAAACTGTTTTTT
CDR3 protein: CARRPLAQGQENEKLFF
D gene: TRBD1
V gene: TRBV12-5
clone size: .
J gene: TRBJ1-4

CDR3 DNA: TGTGCCAGCAGGCTAGACAGGGGCACTGAAGCTTTCTTT
CDR3 protein: CASRLDRGTEAFF
D gene: TRBD1
V gene: TRBV7-9
clone size: .
J gene: TRBJ1-1

CDR3 DNA: TGTGCCAGCAGTTACTCTAGACAGGGAAACATTCAGTACTTC
CDR3 protein: CASSYSRQGNIQYF
D gene: TRBD1
V gene: TRBV6-5
clone size: .
J gene: TRBJ2-4

CDR3 DNA: TGTGCCAGCAGTAAACCGACAGGCACTGGCTACACCTTC
CDR3 protein: CASSKPTGTGYTF
D gene: .
V gene: TRBV6-1
clone size: .
J gene: TRBJ1-2

CDR3 DNA: .
CDR3 protein: CASSKNLRWGGGADTQYF
D gene: .
V gene: TRBV21-1
clone size: .
J gene: TRBJ2-3

CDR3 DNA: TGTGCCAGCAGCGTTTCGATCCAGGGGGCAAGTTACAATGAGCAGTTCTTC
CDR3 protein: CASSVSIQGASYNEQFF
D gene: TRBD1
V gene: TRBV9
clone size: .
J gene: TRBJ2-1

CDR3 DNA: TGTGCCAGCAGTTTTCTACGGGGGTCGAATAGGCAAGAGACCCAGTACTTC
CDR3 protein: CASSFLRGSNRQETQYF
D gene: .
V gene: TRBV27
clone size: .
J gene: TRBJ2-5

CDR3 DNA: TGTGCCAGTACCCTAAGCAGGGTGGGATATGGCTACACCTTC
CDR3 protein: CASTLSRVGYGYTF
D gene: .
V gene: TRBV19
clone size: .
J gene: TRBJ1-2

CDR3 DNA: TGTGCCACCAGCAGAGACAAGACTAGCGGCAGCTCCTACAATGAGCAGTTCTTC
CDR3 protein: CATSRDKTSGSSYNEQFF
D gene: TRBD2
V gene: TRBV15
clone size: .
J gene: TRBJ2-1

CDR3 DNA: TGTGCCAGCAGCGCCCGATCGGGGGGCACCGGGGAGCTGTTTTTT
CDR3 protein: CASSARSGGTGELFF
D gene: .
V gene: TRBV21-1
clone size: .
J gene: TRBJ2-2

CDR3 DNA: TGTGCCAGCAGTGAAAACTCCGCTAGCACTTATTCCTACAATGAGCAGTTCTTC
CDR3 protein: CASSENSASTYSYNEQFF
D gene: .
V gene: TRBV2
clone size: .
J gene: TRBJ2-1

CDR3 DNA: TGCGCCAGCAGCCAAGAGTGGCCGGGACAGGGCAATCAGCCCCAGCATTTT
CDR3 protein: CASSQEWPGQGNQPQHF
D gene: TRBD1
V gene: TRBV4-3
clone size: .
J gene: TRBJ1-5

CDR3 DNA: TGTGCCAGCAGCATTAGCGGGGGAGCGAACACCGGGGAGCTGTTTTTT
CDR3 protein: CASSISGGANTGELFF
D gene: TRBD2
V gene: TRBV9
clone size: once
J gene: TRBJ2-2

CDR3 DNA: TGTGCCAGCAGTGAAGCGCCGGCCAGGGCCTATAGCAATCAGCCCCAGCATTTT
CDR3 protein: CASSEAPARAYSNQPQHF
D gene: .
V gene: TRBV2
clone size: .
J gene: TRBJ1-5

CDR3 DNA: TGTGCCAGCAAGGAGGGACTAGCGGGACCTAGGGAGCAGTACTTC
CDR3 protein: CASKEGLAGPREQYF
D gene: TRBD2
V gene: TRBV6-6
clone size: .
J gene: TRBJ2-7

CDR3 DNA: TGCGCCAGCAGCCAAGAAGTGGCACAGAACTATGGCTACACCTTC
CDR3 protein: CASSQEVAQNYGYTF
D gene: .
V gene: TRBV4-1
clone size: .
J gene: TRBJ1-2

CDR3 DNA: TGCGCCAGCAGCTTGGCGGGCGGGTCCCAAGAGACCCAGTACTTC
CDR3 protein: CASSLAGGSQETQYF
D gene: .
V gene: TRBV5-1
clone size: .
J gene: TRBJ2-5

CDR3 DNA: TGTGCCAGCAGCTTGGCGGGGACGGGGGGTACTGAAGCTTTCTTT
CDR3 protein: CASSLAGTGGTEAFF
D gene: .
V gene: TRBV5-4
clone size: once
J gene: TRBJ1-1

CDR3 DNA: TGTGCCAGCAGTTACTCTGACAGTACAGATACGCAGTATTTT
CDR3 protein: CASSYSDSTDTQYF
D gene: .
V gene: TRBV6-5
clone size: few
J gene: TRBJ2-3

CDR3 DNA: TGTGCCAGCAGCCCGCCTTCGGGGGGGCGCAACGAGCAGTACTTC
CDR3 protein: CASSPPSGGRNEQYF
D gene: TRBD2
V gene: TRBV11-3
clone size: few
J gene: TRBJ2-7

CDR3 DNA: TGTGCCTGGAGCCCGACAGGCCCTGAAGCTTTCTTT
CDR3 protein: CAWSPTGPEAFF
D gene: .
V gene: TRBV30
clone size: .
J gene: TRBJ1-1

CDR3 DNA: TGTGCCTGGAAGTCTCCACAGTACTCGAACACTGAAGCTTTCTTT
CDR3 protein: CAWKSPQYSNTEAFF
D gene: .
V gene: TRBV30
clone size: .
J gene: TRBJ1-1

CDR3 DNA: TGCGCCAGCAGCTCGCCCCGGGTCCCTCTAACCCCAACTGAAGCTTTCTTT
CDR3 protein: CASSSPRVPLTPTEAFF
D gene: .
V gene: TRBV4-1
clone size: .
J gene: TRBJ1-1

CDR3 DNA: TGCGCCAGCAGTGTCCCTGTCGCGGGAAAAGATACGCAGTATTTT
CDR3 protein: CASSVPVAGKDTQYF
D gene: .
V gene: TRBV5-1
clone size: .
J gene: TRBJ2-3

CDR3 DNA: TGCAGTGCTAGAACCGGAGAGACCCAGTACTTC
CDR3 protein: CSARTGETQYF
D gene: .
V gene: TRBV20-1
clone size: .
J gene: TRBJ2-5

CDR3 DNA: TGTGCCAGCGGGAGCGGGGGGGCAACAGATACGCAGTATTTT
CDR3 protein: CASGSGGATDTQYF
D gene: TRBD2
V gene: TRBV9
clone size: .
J gene: TRBJ2-3

CDR3 DNA: TGTGCCAGCAGTTACTCGCACAGGGACAATGAGCAGTTCTTC
CDR3 protein: CASSYSHRDNEQFF
D gene: .
V gene: TRBV6-5
clone size: once
J gene: TRBJ2-1

CDR3 DNA: TGTGCCAGCAACAGGGGGGAGACCCAGTACTTC
CDR3 protein: CASNRGETQYF
D gene: TRBD1
V gene: TRBV6-5
clone size: .
J gene: TRBJ2-5

CDR3 DNA: TGTGCCAGCAGCTCACAGGCAAACACTGAAGCTTTCTTT
CDR3 protein: CASSSQANTEAFF
D gene: .
V gene: TRBV7-9
clone size: .
J gene: TRBJ1-1

CDR3 DNA: TGTGCCAGTAGTCCGGACAGTCCAACTAATGAAAAACTGTTTTTT
CDR3 protein: CASSPDSPTNEKLFF
D gene: .
V gene: TRBV19
clone size: .
J gene: TRBJ1-4

CDR3 DNA: TGTGCCAGTAGTAGCCCGAGGACAGGGAAGACAGATACGCAGTATTTT
CDR3 protein: CASSSPRTGKTDTQYF
D gene: TRBD1
V gene: TRBV19
clone size: .
J gene: TRBJ2-3

CDR3 DNA: TGCGCCAGCTCTAAAGGGGGGGGAGGGGACACCGGGGAGCTGTTTTTT
CDR3 protein: CASSKGGGGDTGELFF
D gene: .
V gene: TRBV4-1
clone size: .
J gene: TRBJ2-2

CDR3 DNA: TGTGCCAGCAGTTTTATTAGCGGGATTAGCACAGATACGCAGTATTTT
CDR3 protein: CASSFISGISTDTQYF
D gene: TRBD2
V gene: TRBV27
clone size: .
J gene: TRBJ2-3

CDR3 DNA: TGCGCCAGCAGCCACAAAGAGGAGCGGGCAGGCTTAGCGGGTTGGGAGACCCAGTACTTC
CDR3 protein: CASSHKEERAGLAGWETQYF
D gene: TRBD2
V gene: TRBV4-1
clone size: .
J gene: TRBJ2-5